The entry below gives a single TCR beta chain sequence along with its context. Its antigen is undetermined. Over chemoradiotherapy, repertoires were sampled more than once. The data belong to a study of chemoradiotherapy in HPV16-positive cancers. TCRdb's copy holds only in-frame clones and misses some; the assay was immunoSEQ multiplex PCR. The sample has more than 15,000 clones; nearly 80% are singletons. Study conclusions and caveats: HPV-responsive T-cell expansion during chemoradiotherapy was linked to improved recurrence-free survival in HPV16-positive patients. Candidate HPV-specific clones and E7-related TCR motifs grew in tumor during treatment. Functional assays defining HPV-specific T cells used only a couple of HPV16-positive patients.

V lost 2 bases, J lost 3 bases, and 6 bases lay in between. Germline-derived CDR1 and CDR2 are MNHEY and SVGAGI. The CDR3 length is 13 residues. The chain employs TRBV6-5 and TRBJ2-3; D unresolved. The sample was acquired from a patient who underwent chemoradiotherapy. The source of this sequence is a human donor with HPV-associated anogenital cancer. CDR3 amino acids: CASSYLQTDTQYF. CDR3 nucleotide sequence: TGTGCCAGCAGTTACCTGCAAACAGATACGCAGTATTTT.